This record covers a single T cell receptor beta chain. Its cognate antigen is unknown. The CDR3 sequence is 13 residues long. Germline lookup yields CDR1 ENHRY and CDR2 SYGVKD. V was shortened by 2 bases and J by 4 bases, with 8 bases between the two germline ends. These data are taken from a study of cytomegalovirus exposure and HLA in healthy donors. The overall study: Of several hundred genotyped donors, 70% to 85% clustered with self-reported Caucasian donors.

Overall study results and limits: Later analysis identified several of the most significant clusters that appeared linked to common viral pathogens. The study designated over 150 TCR beta chains cytomegalovirus-associated. Some V segments, TRBV6-2 and TRBV6-3 among them, were indistinguishable and were therefore excluded.

PCR employed 60 Vbeta and 13 Jbeta primers. Produced via immunoSEQ multiplex PCR; TCRdb's table is partial and in-frame only. The sample contains roughly 180,000 clones, approximately 85% of which appear only once. The receptor comes from a girl under 18 in good health and CMV-seropositive. The rearrangement joins TRBV10-3 to TRBJ1-2; unclear D gene. Sequenced material: PBMCs. CDR3 nucleotides: TGTGCCATCAGTGAGACAGTCCTCTATGGCTACACCTTC. This encodes CAISETVLYGYTF.